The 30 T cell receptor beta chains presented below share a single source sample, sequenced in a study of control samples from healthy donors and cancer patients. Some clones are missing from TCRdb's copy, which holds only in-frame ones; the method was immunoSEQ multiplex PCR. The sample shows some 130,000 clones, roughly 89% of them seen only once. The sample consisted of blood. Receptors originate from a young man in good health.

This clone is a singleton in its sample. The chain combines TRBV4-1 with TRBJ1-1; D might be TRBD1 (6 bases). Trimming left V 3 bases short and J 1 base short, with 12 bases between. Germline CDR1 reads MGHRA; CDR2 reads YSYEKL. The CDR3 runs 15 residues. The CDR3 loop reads CASSHRGRGNTEAFF. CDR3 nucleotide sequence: TGCGCCAGCAGCCACCGAGGCAGGGGGAACACTGAAGCTTTCTTT.

The CDR3 region is CASSPRDRVGSPLHF. Written as DNA, the CDR3 is TGTGCCAGCAGCCCTCGGGACAGGGTGGGTTCACCCCTCCACTTT. The chain joins TRBV9 to TRBJ1-6, with TRBD1 matching 9 bases. The CDR3 runs 15 residues. Germline CDR1 is SGDLS and CDR2 is YYNGEE. With V trimmed by 4 bases and J by 9 bases, 8 bases remained unmatched.

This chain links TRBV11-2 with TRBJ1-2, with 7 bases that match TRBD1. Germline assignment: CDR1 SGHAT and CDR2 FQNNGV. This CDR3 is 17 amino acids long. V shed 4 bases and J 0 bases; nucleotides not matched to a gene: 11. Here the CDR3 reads CASSSHQGQVANYGYTF. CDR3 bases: TGTGCCAGCAGCTCACACCAAGGACAGGTAGCTAACTATGGCTACACCTTC.

The CDR3 coding sequence is TGTGCCAGCAGCTTAAGGGGAAAGGCTGAAGCTTTCTTT. Translated: CASSLRGKAEAFF. V is TRBV7-9 and J is TRBJ1-1; a possible D gene is TRBD1 (5 bases). Germline lookup yields CDR1 SEHNR and CDR2 FQNEAQ (reference sequence). The CDR3 length is 13 residues. Deletions cut 2 bases from V and 6 bases from J, with 10 bases between.

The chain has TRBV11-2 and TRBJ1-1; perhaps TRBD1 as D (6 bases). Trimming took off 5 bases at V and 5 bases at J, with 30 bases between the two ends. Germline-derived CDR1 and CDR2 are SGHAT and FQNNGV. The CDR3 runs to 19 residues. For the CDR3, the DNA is TGTGCCAGCAGCCCAAGACTTAGGTTTGTTGGGGGCGAGAAGACTGAAGCTTTCTTT. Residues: CASSPRLRFVGGEKTEAFF.

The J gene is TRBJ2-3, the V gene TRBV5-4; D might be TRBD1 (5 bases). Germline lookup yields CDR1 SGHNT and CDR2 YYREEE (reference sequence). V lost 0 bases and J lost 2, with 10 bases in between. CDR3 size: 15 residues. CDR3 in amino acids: CASSLGQGYTDTQYF. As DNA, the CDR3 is TGTGCCAGCAGCTTGGGGCAGGGATACACAGATACGCAGTATTTT.

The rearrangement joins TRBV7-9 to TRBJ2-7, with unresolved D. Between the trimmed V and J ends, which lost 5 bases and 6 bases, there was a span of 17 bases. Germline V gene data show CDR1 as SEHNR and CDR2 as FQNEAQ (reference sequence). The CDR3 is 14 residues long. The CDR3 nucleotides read TGTGCCAGCAGCCTTGGGGTAGGTTCACTCGAGCAGTACTTC. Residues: CASSLGVGSLEQYF.

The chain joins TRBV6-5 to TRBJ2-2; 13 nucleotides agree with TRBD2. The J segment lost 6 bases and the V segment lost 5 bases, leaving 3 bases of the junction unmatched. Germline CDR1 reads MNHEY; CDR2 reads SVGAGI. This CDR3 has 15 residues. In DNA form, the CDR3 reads TGTGCCAGCAGTAAACTAGCGGGGGGGGCCGGGGAGCTGTTTTTT. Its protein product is CASSKLAGGAGELFF.

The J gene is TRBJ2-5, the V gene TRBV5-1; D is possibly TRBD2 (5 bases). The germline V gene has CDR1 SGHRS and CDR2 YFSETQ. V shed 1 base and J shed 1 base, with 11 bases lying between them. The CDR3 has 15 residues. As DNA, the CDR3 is TGCGCCAGCAGCTTGACGAGGAGCGGCCAAGAGACCCAGTACTTC. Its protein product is CASSLTRSGQETQYF. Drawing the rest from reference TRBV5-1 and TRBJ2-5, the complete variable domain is KAGVTQTPRYLIKTRGQQVTLSCSPISGHRSVSWYQQTPGQGLQFLFEYFSETQRNKGNFPGRFSGRQFSNSRSEMNVSTLELGDSALYLCASSLTRSGQETQYFGPGTRLLVL.

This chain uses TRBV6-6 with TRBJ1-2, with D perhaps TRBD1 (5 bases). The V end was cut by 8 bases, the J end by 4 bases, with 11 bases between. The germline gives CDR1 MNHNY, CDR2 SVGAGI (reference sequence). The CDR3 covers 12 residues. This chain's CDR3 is CASWGGGYGYTF. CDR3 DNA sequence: TGTGCCAGCTGGGGGGGAGGCTATGGCTACACCTTC.

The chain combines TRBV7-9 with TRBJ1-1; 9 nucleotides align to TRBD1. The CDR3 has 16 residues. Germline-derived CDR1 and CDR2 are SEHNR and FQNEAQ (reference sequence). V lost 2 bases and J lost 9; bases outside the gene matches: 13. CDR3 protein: CASSLLGDRDLTQAFF. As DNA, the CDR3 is TGTGCCAGCAGCTTATTAGGGGACAGGGACCTTACTCAAGCTTTCTTT.

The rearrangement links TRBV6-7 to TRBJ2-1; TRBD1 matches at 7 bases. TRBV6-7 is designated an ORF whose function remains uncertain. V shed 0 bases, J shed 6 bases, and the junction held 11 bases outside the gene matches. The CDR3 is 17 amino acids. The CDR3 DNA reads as TGTGCCAGCAGTTACTCTGTAAGGCAGGGGGATTGCAATGAGCAGTTCTTC. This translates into CASSYSVRQGDCNEQFF.

In DNA, the CDR3 is TGTGCCAGCAGCTTAGATTCGGCGGCTTTCTTGGATAGCTACACCTTC. This gives the protein CASSLDSAAFLDSYTF. The chain has TRBV7-9 and TRBJ1-2; no clear D gene. The ends were cut back, 1 base at V and 9 bases at J, with 21 bases in the middle. Per germline, CDR1 SEHNR and CDR2 FQNEAQ (reference sequence). This CDR3 contains 16 residues.

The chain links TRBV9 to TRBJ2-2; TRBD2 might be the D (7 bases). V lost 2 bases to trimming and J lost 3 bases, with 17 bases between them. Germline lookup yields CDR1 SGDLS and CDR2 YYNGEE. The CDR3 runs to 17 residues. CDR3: CASSVARGAVDTGELFF. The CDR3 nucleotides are TGTGCCAGCAGCGTCGCCCGGGGGGCCGTAGACACCGGGGAGCTGTTTTTT. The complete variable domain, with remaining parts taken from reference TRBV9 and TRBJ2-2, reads DSGVTQTPKHLITATGQRVTLRCSPRSGDLSVYWYQQSLDQGLQFLIQYYNGEERAKGNILERFSAQQFPDLHSELNLSSLELGDSALYFCASSVARGAVDTGELFFGEGSRLTVL.

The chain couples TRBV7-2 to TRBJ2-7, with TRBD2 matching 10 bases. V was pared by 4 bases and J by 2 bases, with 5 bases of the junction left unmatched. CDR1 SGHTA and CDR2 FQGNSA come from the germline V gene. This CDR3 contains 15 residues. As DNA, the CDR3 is TGTGCCAGCAGCTCCCTTAGCGGGGGGCCCTACGAGCAGTACTTC. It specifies CASSSLSGGPYEQYF.

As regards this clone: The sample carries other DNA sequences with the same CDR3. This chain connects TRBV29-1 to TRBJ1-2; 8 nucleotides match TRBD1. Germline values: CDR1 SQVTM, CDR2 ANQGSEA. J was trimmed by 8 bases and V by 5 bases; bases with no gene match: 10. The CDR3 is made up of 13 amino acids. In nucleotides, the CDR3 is TGCAGCGTTCCCACCAGGGGGCTCTACGGCTACACCTTC. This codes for CSVPTRGLYGYTF. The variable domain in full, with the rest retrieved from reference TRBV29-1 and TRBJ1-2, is SAVISQKPSRDICQRGTSLTIQCQVDSQVTMMFWYRQQPGQSLTLIATANQGSEATYESGFVIDKFPISRPNLTFSTLTVSNMSPEDSSIYLCSVPTRGLYGYTFGSGTRLTVV.

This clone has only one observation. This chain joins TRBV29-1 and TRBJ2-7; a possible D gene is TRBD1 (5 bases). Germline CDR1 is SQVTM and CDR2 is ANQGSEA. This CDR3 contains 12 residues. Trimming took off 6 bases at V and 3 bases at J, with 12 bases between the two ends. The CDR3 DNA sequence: TGCAGCGTAGAAATAAGGGGCTACGAGCAGTACTTC. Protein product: CSVEIRGYEQYF.

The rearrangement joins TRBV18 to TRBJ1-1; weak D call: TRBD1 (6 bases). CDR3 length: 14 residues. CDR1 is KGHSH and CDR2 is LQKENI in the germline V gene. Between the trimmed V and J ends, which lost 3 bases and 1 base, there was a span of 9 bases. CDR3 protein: CASSPLTGNTEAFF. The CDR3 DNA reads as TGTGCCAGCTCACCCTTGACAGGGAACACTGAAGCTTTCTTT.

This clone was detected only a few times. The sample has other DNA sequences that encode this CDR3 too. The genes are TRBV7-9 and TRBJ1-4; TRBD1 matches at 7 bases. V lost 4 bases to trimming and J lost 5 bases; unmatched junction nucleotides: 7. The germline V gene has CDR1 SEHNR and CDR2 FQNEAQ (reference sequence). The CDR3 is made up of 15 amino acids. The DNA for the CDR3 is TGTGCCAGCAGCTCCCCGGGACAGTTAAATGAAAAACTGTTTTTT. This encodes CASSSPGQLNEKLFF.

CDR3 sequence (DNA): TGTGCCGGGGGACAGGTACTCAATCAGCCCCAGCATTTT. Protein sequence: CAGGQVLNQPQHF. The gene calls are TRBV6-5 and TRBJ1-5, with 8 bases matching TRBD1. The CDR3 is made up of 13 amino acids. V lost 11 bases and J lost 3; bases outside the gene matches: 6. In germline, CDR1 is MNHEY, CDR2 SVGAGI.

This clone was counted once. CDR3 coding DNA: TGCGCCAGCAGCCAAGGAGGAGGATCTGGAAACACCATATATTTT. Protein: CASSQGGGSGNTIYF. V usage is TRBV4-1 and J usage is TRBJ1-3; D gene uncertain. The CDR3 covers 15 residues. The V gene's germline CDR1 is MGHRA and CDR2 YSYEKL. V lost 1 base to trimming and J lost 1 base, with 8 bases between them.

CDR3 in DNA: TGTGCCAGCAGCTTAGCGTACACAGGCCCAACCGGGGAGCTGTTTTTT. It specifies CASSLAYTGPTGELFF. The chain employs TRBV7-9 and TRBJ2-2; the D gene is possibly TRBD1 (5 bases). Trimming cost V 0 bases and J 5 bases, with 13 bases left between them. This CDR3 has 16 residues. The germline gives CDR1 SEHNR, CDR2 FQNEAQ (reference sequence).

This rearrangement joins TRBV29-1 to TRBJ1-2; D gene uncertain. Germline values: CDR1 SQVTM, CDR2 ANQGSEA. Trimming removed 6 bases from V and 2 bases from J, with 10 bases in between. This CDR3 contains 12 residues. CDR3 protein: CSVYRGNYGYTF. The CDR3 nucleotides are TGCAGCGTATACCGGGGAAACTATGGCTACACCTTC.

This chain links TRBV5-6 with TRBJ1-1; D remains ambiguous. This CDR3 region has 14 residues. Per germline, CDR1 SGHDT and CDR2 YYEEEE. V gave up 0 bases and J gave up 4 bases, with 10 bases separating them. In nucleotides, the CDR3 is TGTGCCAGCAGCTTGGGTGGGGTGGTCACTGAAGCTTTCTTT. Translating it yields CASSLGGVVTEAFF. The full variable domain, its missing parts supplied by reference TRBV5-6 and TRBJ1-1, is DAGVTQSPTHLIKTRGQQVTLRCSPKSGHDTVSWYQQALGQGPQFIFQYYEEEERQRGNFPDRFSGHQFPNYSSELNVNALLLGDSALYLCASSLGGVVTEAFFGQGTRLTVV.

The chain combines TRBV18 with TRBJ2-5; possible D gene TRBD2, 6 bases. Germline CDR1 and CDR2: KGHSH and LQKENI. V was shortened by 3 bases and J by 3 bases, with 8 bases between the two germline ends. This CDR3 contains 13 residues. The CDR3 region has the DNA TGTGCCAGCTCACCGGAGGGGAAAGAGACCCAGTACTTC. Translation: CASSPEGKETQYF.

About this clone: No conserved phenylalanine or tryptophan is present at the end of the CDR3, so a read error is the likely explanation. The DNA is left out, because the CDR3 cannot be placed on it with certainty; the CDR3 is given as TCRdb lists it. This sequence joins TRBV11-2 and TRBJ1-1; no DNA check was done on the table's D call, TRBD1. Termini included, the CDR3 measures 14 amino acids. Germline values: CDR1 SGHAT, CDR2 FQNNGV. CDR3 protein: CASSLGDRISAIRL.

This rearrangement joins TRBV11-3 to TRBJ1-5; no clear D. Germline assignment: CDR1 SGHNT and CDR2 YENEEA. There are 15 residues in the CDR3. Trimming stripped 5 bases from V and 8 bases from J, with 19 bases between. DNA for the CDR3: TGTGCCAGCAGCCAGCATGGTGGGGAAGTGGAGCCCCAGCATTTT. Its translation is CASSQHGGEVEPQHF.

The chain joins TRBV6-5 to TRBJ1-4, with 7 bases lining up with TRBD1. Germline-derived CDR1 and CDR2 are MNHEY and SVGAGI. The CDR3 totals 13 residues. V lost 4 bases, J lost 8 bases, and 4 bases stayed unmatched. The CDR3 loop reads CASSSRGREKLFF. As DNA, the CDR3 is TGTGCCAGCAGTTCGAGGGGGCGAGAAAAACTGTTTTTT.

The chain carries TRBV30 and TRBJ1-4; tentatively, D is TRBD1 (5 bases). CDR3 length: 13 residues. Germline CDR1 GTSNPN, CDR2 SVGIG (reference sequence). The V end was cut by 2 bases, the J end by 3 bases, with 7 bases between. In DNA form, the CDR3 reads TGTGCCTGGAGTCAGGGATCTAATGAAAAACTGTTTTTT. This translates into CAWSQGSNEKLFF.

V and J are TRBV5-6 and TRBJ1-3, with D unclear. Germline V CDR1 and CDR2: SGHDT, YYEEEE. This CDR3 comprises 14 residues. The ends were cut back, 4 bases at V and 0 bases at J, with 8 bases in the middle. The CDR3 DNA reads TGTGCCAGCAGCCACGACCTCTCTGGAAACACCATATATTTT. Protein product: CASSHDLSGNTIYF.